The clone carrying this T cell receptor beta chain occurred a few times. The record originates from a study of T cells after yellow fever vaccination. This CDR3 has 12 residues. Per germline, CDR1 SGHTA and CDR2 FQGNSA. Trimming cost V 2 bases and J 3 bases, with 4 bases left between them. Using its own MiXCR run on the 5' RACE reads, TCRdb lists one record per CDR3 protein. Here the sample spans roughly 400,000 distinct CDR3 sequences, about 17% being singletons. The source material was PBMCs, sampled before the yellow fever booster vaccination. This TCR was sampled from a man between 18 and 35 years old who received the YFV17D yellow fever vaccine. The chain employs TRBV7-2 and TRBJ1-2, with D hard to call. DNA of the CDR3: TGTGCCAGCAGCTTACAGGACTATGGCTACACCTTC. Translation: CASSLQDYGYTF.